What follows is one T cell receptor (beta chain) and its context. Its specificity is not known. The data were obtained in a study of beta chain features in type 1 diabetes. Every isolated RNA sample was fully reverse transcribed, so sequencing captured expressed TCRB transcripts. Generated by immunoSEQ multiplex PCR, the TCRdb table keeps only in-frame clones and is missing some. The sample comprises fewer than 350,000 clones, about 19% of which are singletons, and 0.044% rests with the top ten. Study observations and caveats: Relative to healthy donors, patients appeared to have naive, central memory and Treg TCRB repertoires that were more similar.

Per donor, one heparinised blood draw averaged around 120 mL. The CDR3 sequence is 13 residues long. Trimming took off 3 bases at V and 0 bases at J, with 6 bases between the two ends. CDR1 LGHNT and CDR2 FRNRAP come from the germline V gene. V usage is TRBV12-5 and J usage is TRBJ2-7; D not certain. What was sequenced was naive CD4+ T cells from blood. This TCR was recovered from a woman between 18 and 29 years old in good health. CDR3 protein: CASGFNPSYEQYF. The CDR3 DNA reads TGTGCTAGTGGTTTTAATCCCTCCTACGAGCAGTACTTC.